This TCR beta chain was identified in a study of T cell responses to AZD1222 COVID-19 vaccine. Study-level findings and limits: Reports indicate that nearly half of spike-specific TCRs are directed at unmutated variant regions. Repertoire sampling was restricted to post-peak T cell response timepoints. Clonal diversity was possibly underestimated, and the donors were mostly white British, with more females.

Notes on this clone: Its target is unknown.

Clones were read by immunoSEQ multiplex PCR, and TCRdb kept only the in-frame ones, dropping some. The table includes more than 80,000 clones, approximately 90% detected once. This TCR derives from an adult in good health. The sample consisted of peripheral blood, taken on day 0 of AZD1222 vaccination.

The CDR3 reads CAWSRGGSINEQFF. As DNA, the CDR3 is TGTGCCTGGAGTCGGGGCGGGAGTATCAATGAGCAGTTCTTC. The chain combines TRBV30 with TRBJ2-1, with 7 bases identical to TRBD2. V shed 2 bases, J shed 6 bases, and the junction held 7 bases outside the gene matches. The CDR3 spans 14 residues. The germline CDR1 and CDR2 sequences are GTSNPN and SVGIG (reference sequence).